This T cell receptor (beta chain) was profiled in a study of cytomegalovirus exposure and HLA in healthy donors. Concerning this clone itself: The antigen remains undetermined.

Study-level points and caveats: Rarity held for most TCR sequences, but there were some public TCRs that occurred in many donors. A classifier reportedly called cytomegalovirus status with high sensitivity and specificity. Specific recognition of CMV antigens was confirmed in vitro for three chains (all CMV-associated). Some TCR beta chains (more than 150 of them) were listed as cytomegalovirus-associated.

Assay used: immunoSEQ multiplex PCR; TCRdb lists only in-frame clones, some missing. The sample records over 200,000 clones, nearly 90% being singletons. The germline V gene encodes CDR1 MNHEY and CDR2 SMNVEV (reference sequence). V lost 7 bases and J lost 5; bases outside the gene matches: 8. This CDR3 is 14 amino acids long. This clonotype was sampled from a woman aged 18-29 years in good health and CMV-seronegative. Sample: PBMCs. The rearrangement joins TRBV27 to TRBJ1-2; 9 bases agree with TRBD1. The CDR3, as DNA: TGTGCCAGCACTGAGCGGACAGGGGAATATGGCTACACCTTC. It translates to CASTERTGEYGYTF.